These 18 T cell receptor beta chains were all obtained from the same sample, sequenced in a study of early T cells in non-severe SARS-CoV-2 infection. TCRdb itself ran the 5' RACE reads through MiXCR, one entry per CDR3 protein. The table has approximately 65,000 distinct CDR3 sequences, about a tenth seen once; the top ten hold 6.4%. The specimen was whole blood. These receptors originate from an adult who was a healthcare worker with PCR-confirmed SARS-CoV-2 infection or an uninfected control (not recorded which).

The genes are TRBV6-5 and TRBJ1-3, with D uncertain. Trimming removed 4 bases at V and 0 bases at J, with 4 bases between. The length of the CDR3 is 13 residues. Germline V lookup: CDR1 MNHEY, CDR2 SVGAGI. This CDR3 reads CASSWDSGNTIYF. The CDR3 DNA reads as TGTGCCAGCAGTTGGGACTCTGGAAACACCATATATTTT.

This clonotype occurred a few times. The chain employs TRBV12-3 or TRBV12-4 and TRBJ2-7, with 15 bases identical to TRBD2. V lost 4 bases, J lost 6 bases, and 4 bases stayed unmatched. The CDR3 extends over 15 amino acids. The CDR3 loop is CASSYMGLAGGEQYF. The CDR3, as DNA: TGTGCCAGCAGTTATATGGGACTAGCGGGAGGCGAGCAGTACTTC.

This clonotype was counted ten times or more. The rearrangement joins TRBV11-2 to TRBJ2-4, with TRBD1 matching over 12 bases. V shed 5 bases, J shed 8 bases, and the junction held 1 base outside the gene matches. Germline lookup yields CDR1 SGHAT and CDR2 FQNNGV. There are 13 residues in the CDR3. CDR3 in DNA: TGTGCCAGCAGCCGGGACAGGGGGCACATTCAGTACTTC. This sequence encodes CASSRDRGHIQYF.

As DNA, the CDR3 is TGTGCCAGCAGTTTGGCAGGGGTCGGGCAGTACTTC. This encodes CASSLAGVGQYF. The chain carries TRBV28 and TRBJ2-7; possibly TRBD1 for D (6 bases). The germline CDR1 and CDR2 sequences are MDHEN and SYDVKM. Trimming took 3 bases from V and 9 from J, leaving 12 bases between them. The CDR3 has 12 amino acids. Full variable domain (rest looked up from reference TRBV28 and TRBJ2-7): DVKVTQSSRYLVKRTGEKVFLECVQDMDHENMFWYRQDPGLGLRLIYFSYDVKMKEKGDIPEGYSVSREKKERFSLILESASTNQTSMYLCASSLAGVGQYFGPGTRLTVT.

This clonotype was recorded a few times. V usage is TRBV2 and J usage is TRBJ1-2; D is unclear. Germline values: CDR1 SNHLY, CDR2 FYNNEI. The CDR3 is made up of 12 amino acids. Trimming left V 6 bases short and J 6 bases short, with 11 bases between. This chain's CDR3 is CASRQTLDGYTF. The CDR3 nucleotides are TGTGCCAGCAGACAGACTCTCGATGGCTACACCTTC.

The V and J genes are TRBV6-5 and TRBJ2-7; weak D call: TRBD2 (6 bases). CDR3 length equals 13 residues. V lost 10 bases to trimming and J lost 4 bases, with 17 bases between them. Germline CDR1 and CDR2: MNHEY and SVGAGI. The CDR3 here is CATGAGLGYEQYF. The CDR3 coding sequence is TGTGCCACCGGGGCGGGATTGGGGTACGAGCAGTACTTC.

V is TRBV5-4 and J is TRBJ1-1, with D unresolved. V was trimmed by 3 bases and J by 1 base, leaving 7 bases between them. The V gene's germline CDR1 is SGHNT and CDR2 YYREEE (reference sequence). The CDR3 runs to 13 residues. The CDR3 sequence: CASSYTRNTEAFF. CDR3 bases: TGTGCCAGCAGCTATACTAGGAACACTGAAGCTTTCTTT.

This clonotype was counted at least ten times. The V and J genes are TRBV7-6 and TRBJ2-3; TRBD2 matches at 9 bases. Trimming cost V 5 bases and J 1 base; bases outside gene matches: 4. The CDR3 has 15 amino acids. The germline V gene encodes CDR1 SGHVS and CDR2 FNYEAQ. The CDR3 reads CASSPGTSRTDTQYF. The CDR3 nucleotides are TGTGCCAGCAGCCCGGGGACTAGCCGCACAGATACGCAGTATTTT.

The sample holds a few counts of this clonotype. The chain links TRBV20-1 to TRBJ2-1; 8 bases agree with TRBD1. The CDR3 extends over 13 amino acids. J was trimmed by 10 bases and V by 3 bases; bases with no gene match: 8. The germline V gene encodes CDR1 DFQATT and CDR2 SNEGSKA (reference sequence). The CDR3 region has the DNA TGCAGTGCTAGGGTACAGGGGGGTAGGGAGCAGTTCTTC. It translates to CSARVQGGREQFF.

This clonotype was seen a handful of times. V and J are TRBV28 and TRBJ2-7; D is uncertain. Trimming shortened V by 5 bases and J by 9 bases, and 14 bases separated the two germline ends. The CDR3 is made up of 12 amino acids. Germline V lookup: CDR1 MDHEN, CDR2 SYDVKM. The CDR3 bases are TGTGCCAGCAGTAGAGCGACCATCGTGCAGTACTTC. Protein sequence: CASSRATIVQYF.

This clonotype appeared a few times. CDR3 in DNA: TGTGCCAGCAGCTATTACACCGGGGAGCTGTTTTTT. Its protein is CASSYYTGELFF. The chain recombines TRBV7-2 with TRBJ2-2, with unresolved D. The length of the CDR3 is 12 residues. Germline V lookup: CDR1 SGHTA, CDR2 FQGNSA. V was shortened by 4 bases and J by 3 bases, with 3 bases between the two germline ends.

This clonotype has a single count. The rearrangement joins TRBV5-6 to TRBJ2-7, with D perhaps matching TRBD1 (5 bases). V lost 4 bases and J lost 7, with 9 bases in between. The germline V gene encodes CDR1 SGHDT and CDR2 YYEEEE. This CDR3 comprises 11 residues. CDR3 protein: CASSLKGEQYF. The CDR3 DNA reads TGTGCCAGCAGCCTCAAGGGGGAGCAGTACTTC.

This clonotype was picked up a small number of times. J is TRBJ2-7 and V is TRBV7-9; TRBD1 might be the D (6 bases). Germline V gives CDR1 SEHNR, CDR2 FQNEAQ (reference sequence). V dropped 4 bases and J dropped 5 bases, with 15 bases sitting between them. The CDR3 totals 14 residues. The CDR3 DNA is TGTGCCAGCAGCTGGGCGGACAGATACGACGAGCAGTACTTC. Its protein is CASSWADRYDEQYF. Complete variable domain (other parts from reference TRBV7-9 and TRBJ2-7): DTGVSQNPRHKITKRGQNVTFRCDPISEHNRLYWYRQTLGQGPEFLTYFQNEAQLEKSRLLSDRFSAERPKGSFSTLEIQRTEQGDSAMYLCASSWADRYDEQYFGPGTRLTVT.

The sample holds many counts of this clonotype. The chain joins TRBV20-1 to TRBJ2-5; D is unclear. Germline V gives CDR1 DFQATT, CDR2 SNEGSKA (reference sequence). The V end was cut by 3 bases, the J end by 4 bases, with 12 bases between. This CDR3 spans 13 amino acids. CDR3 DNA: TGCAGTGCTAGTCTGGGCTCCCGAGAGACCCAGTACTTC. Its translation: CSASLGSRETQYF.

The chain employs TRBV15 and TRBJ2-3; the D is unclear. Germline CDR1 LNHNV, CDR2 YYDKDF (reference sequence). The CDR3 spans 13 residues. Trimming stripped 0 bases from V and 2 bases from J, with 3 bases between. The CDR3 nucleotides are TGTGCCACCAGCAGAGATCCCACAGATACGCAGTATTTT. Translating gives CATSRDPTDTQYF.

This clonotype has only a few counts. The chain links TRBV18 to TRBJ1-4; D is ambiguous. The CDR3 runs 16 residues. Germline V lookup: CDR1 KGHSH, CDR2 LQKENI. Trimming shortened V by 0 bases and J by 4 bases, and 12 bases separated the two germline ends. CDR3 in amino acids: CASSPPVGQNNEKLFF. DNA for the CDR3: TGTGCCAGCTCACCACCGGTCGGGCAGAATAATGAAAAACTGTTTTTT.

The V gene is TRBV7-9, the J gene TRBJ2-3; D is ambiguous. CDR3 length: 15 residues. CDR1 and CDR2 from the germline V gene are SEHNR and FQNEAQ (reference sequence). Between the trimmed V and J ends, which lost 5 bases and 1 base, there was a span of 13 bases. The CDR3: CASSQPGSGTDTQYF. The DNA of the CDR3 is TGTGCCAGCAGCCAACCCGGGTCAGGCACAGATACGCAGTATTTT.

This clonotype was observed a few times. The chain links TRBV11-2 to TRBJ2-6, with a possible D match to TRBD2 (6 bases). With 3 bases removed from V and 0 bases from J, the gap between germline ends came to 9 bases. The CDR3 runs to 16 residues. The V gene's germline CDR1 is SGHAT and CDR2 FQNNGV. DNA of the CDR3: TGTGCCAGCAGCTTTGGGACTTCCTCTGGGGCCAACGTCCTGACTTTC. Translated: CASSFGTSSGANVLTF.